A selection of T cell receptor beta chains follows, all from one sample in a study of T cell changes during pregnancy in multiple sclerosis. Libraries were prepared by immunoSEQ multiplex PCR; TCRdb keeps only in-frame clonotypes and omits some of them. The profile shows fewer than 75,000 clones, roughly nine tenths of them singletons. The source was peripheral blood, collected in the second trimester of pregnancy. The receptors shown here come from a female donor with multiple sclerosis, enrolled in a pregnancy study. The CDR3 runs from the conserved cysteine through the conserved F or W. Each record gives: D gene, V gene, clone size, J gene, CDR3 protein, CDR3 DNA. A D gene is named only where the DNA matches it firmly. Clone size is given for some rows only: seen once, a few or many times, or a class if the clone is expanded.

d_call: NA
v_call: TRBV19
clone_size: once
j_call: TRBJ1-2
cdr3_aa: CASGGQDYYGYTF
cdr3_nt: TGTGCCAGTGGAGGGCAGGATTACTATGGCTACACCTTC

d_call: TRBD2
v_call: TRBV7-2
clone_size: NA
j_call: TRBJ2-1
cdr3_aa: CASSSSGGAIYNEQFF
cdr3_nt: TGTGCCAGCAGCTCGAGCGGGGGGGCCATCTACAATGAGCAGTTCTTC

d_call: TRBD1
v_call: TRBV6-5
clone_size: NA
j_call: TRBJ2-2
cdr3_aa: CASSYAGTGNTGELFF
cdr3_nt: TGTGCCAGCAGCTACGCCGGGACAGGGAACACCGGGGAGCTGTTTTTT

d_call: TRBD1
v_call: TRBV19
clone_size: NA
j_call: TRBJ1-2
cdr3_aa: CASYRNRGGYGYTF
cdr3_nt: TGTGCCAGTTATAGAAACAGGGGAGGCTATGGCTACACCTTC

d_call: TRBD1
v_call: TRBV7-2
clone_size: NA
j_call: TRBJ1-5
cdr3_aa: CASGTGANNQPQHF
cdr3_nt: TGTGCCAGCGGGACAGGGGCCAACAATCAGCCCCAGCATTTT

d_call: NA
v_call: TRBV19
clone_size: NA
j_call: TRBJ1-4
cdr3_aa: CASSIFQGEKLFF
cdr3_nt: TGTGCCAGTAGTATCTTTCAGGGTGAAAAACTGTTTTTT

d_call: NA
v_call: TRBV2
clone_size: NA
j_call: TRBJ2-7
cdr3_aa: CASRKDSYEQYF
cdr3_nt: TGTGCCAGCAGGAAAGACAGCTACGAGCAGTACTTC

d_call: TRBD1
v_call: TRBV5-6
clone_size: few
j_call: TRBJ2-6
cdr3_aa: CASSLEQGAGGANVLTF
cdr3_nt: TGTGCCAGCAGCTTGGAACAGGGGGCGGGAGGGGCCAACGTCCTGACTTTC

d_call: NA
v_call: TRBV7-2
clone_size: NA
j_call: TRBJ1-5
cdr3_aa: CASSLYGGQPQHF
cdr3_nt: TGTGCCAGCAGCTTATATGGCGGTCAGCCCCAGCATTTT

d_call: NA
v_call: TRBV6-1
clone_size: NA
j_call: TRBJ2-7
cdr3_aa: CASSVSYEQYF
cdr3_nt: TGTGCCAGCAGTGTTAGCTACGAGCAGTACTTC

d_call: NA
v_call: TRBV7-2
clone_size: NA
j_call: TRBJ2-2
cdr3_aa: CASSPRLAAPSTGELFF
cdr3_nt: TGTGCCAGCAGCCCCCGGCTAGCTGCACCCAGCACCGGGGAGCTGTTTTTT

d_call: TRBD1
v_call: TRBV5-1
clone_size: once
j_call: TRBJ1-1
cdr3_aa: CASSLVFGSGTGNTEAFF
cdr3_nt: TGCGCCAGCAGCTTGGTTTTTGGTTCCGGGACAGGGAACACTGAAGCTTTCTTT

d_call: NA
v_call: TRBV21-1
clone_size: once
j_call: TRBJ2-3
cdr3_aa: CASTKGQGTTDTQYF
cdr3_nt: TGTGCCAGCACCAAGGGACAGGGGACGACAGATACGCAGTATTTT

d_call: NA
v_call: TRBV27
clone_size: once
j_call: TRBJ1-5
cdr3_aa: CASSGQTSNQPQHF
cdr3_nt: TGTGCCAGCAGCGGACAGACTAGCAATCAGCCCCAGCATTTT

d_call: TRBD2
v_call: TRBV19
clone_size: NA
j_call: TRBJ2-7
cdr3_aa: CASSPGLADSYEQYF
cdr3_nt: TGTGCCAGTAGTCCCGGACTAGCGGACTCCTACGAGCAGTACTTC

d_call: TRBD1
v_call: TRBV18
clone_size: NA
j_call: TRBJ1-6
cdr3_aa: CASSRTGEIQGANNSPLHF
cdr3_nt: TGTGCCAGCTCACGGACTGGAGAGATCCAGGGGGCTAATAATTCACCCCTCCACTTT

d_call: TRBD1
v_call: TRBV27
clone_size: NA
j_call: TRBJ2-7
cdr3_aa: CASKEKGDRPYEQYF
cdr3_nt: TGTGCCAGCAAAGAAAAAGGGGACAGACCCTACGAGCAGTACTTC

d_call: NA
v_call: TRBV19
clone_size: NA
j_call: TRBJ2-3
cdr3_aa: CASKRYSGGPSTQYF
cdr3_nt: TGTGCCAGTAAGAGGTATTCGGGGGGCCCGAGTACGCAGTATTTT

d_call: TRBD2
v_call: TRBV7-6
clone_size: NA
j_call: TRBJ2-7
cdr3_aa: CASSLDSSGRSLEQYF
cdr3_nt: TGTGCCAGCAGCTTAGATTCTAGCGGGAGATCTCTCGAGCAGTACTTC

d_call: NA
v_call: TRBV18
clone_size: NA
j_call: TRBJ2-2
cdr3_aa: CASSPSILVADTGELFF
cdr3_nt: TGTGCCAGCTCACCAAGCATACTAGTAGCTGACACCGGGGAGCTGTTTTTT

d_call: NA
v_call: TRBV11-2
clone_size: NA
j_call: TRBJ1-5
cdr3_aa: CASSLVGGWGANQPQHF
cdr3_nt: TGTGCCAGCAGCTTAGTTGGGGGGTGGGGAGCAAATCAGCCCCAGCATTTT

d_call: TRBD1
v_call: TRBV30
clone_size: NA
j_call: TRBJ1-1
cdr3_aa: CAWKSGQLSTEAFF
cdr3_nt: TGTGCCTGGAAATCGGGACAGCTTTCCACTGAAGCTTTCTTT

d_call: TRBD2
v_call: TRBV6-5
clone_size: once
j_call: TRBJ2-7
cdr3_aa: CASSYLAAGGPDEQYF
cdr3_nt: TGTGCCAGCAGTTATCTCGCAGCGGGAGGGCCGGACGAGCAGTACTTC

d_call: TRBD2
v_call: TRBV7-9
clone_size: NA
j_call: TRBJ2-3
cdr3_aa: CASSATSGGARDTQYF
cdr3_nt: TGTGCCAGCAGCGCAACTAGCGGGGGGGCGCGGGATACGCAGTATTTT

d_call: NA
v_call: TRBV4-1
clone_size: NA
j_call: TRBJ2-2
cdr3_aa: CASSPWRLNETGELFF
cdr3_nt: TGCGCCAGCAGCCCCTGGCGGCTAAACGAAACCGGGGAGCTGTTTTTT

d_call: TRBD1
v_call: TRBV5-5
clone_size: NA
j_call: TRBJ1-1
cdr3_aa: CASSLWDRGPTEAFF
cdr3_nt: TGTGCCAGCAGCTTGTGGGACAGGGGTCCCACTGAAGCTTTCTTT

d_call: TRBD1
v_call: TRBV5-1
clone_size: NA
j_call: TRBJ1-1
cdr3_aa: CASSLGDRFTEAFF
cdr3_nt: TGCGCCAGCAGCTTGGGGGACAGGTTCACTGAAGCTTTCTTT

d_call: NA
v_call: TRBV7-2
clone_size: NA
j_call: TRBJ2-3
cdr3_aa: CASSLDRVTGTDTQYF
cdr3_nt: TGTGCCAGCAGCTTAGATCGCGTGACAGGCACAGATACGCAGTATTTT

d_call: NA
v_call: TRBV11-2
clone_size: NA
j_call: TRBJ2-2
cdr3_aa: CASSWTSTGELFF
cdr3_nt: TGTGCCAGCAGCTGGACTTCGACCGGGGAGCTGTTTTTT

d_call: TRBD1
v_call: TRBV27
clone_size: NA
j_call: TRBJ1-2
cdr3_aa: CASSSSGQGYGYTF
cdr3_nt: TGTGCCAGCAGTTCGTCTGGACAGGGGTATGGCTACACCTTC

d_call: NA
v_call: TRBV19
clone_size: NA
j_call: TRBJ2-1
cdr3_aa: CASSTWTDTENEQFF
cdr3_nt: TGTGCCAGTAGTACCTGGACAGATACCGAGAATGAGCAGTTCTTC

d_call: NA
v_call: TRBV19
clone_size: NA
j_call: TRBJ1-1
cdr3_aa: CASSYTGNTEAFF
cdr3_nt: TGTGCCAGTAGCTACACAGGGAACACTGAAGCTTTCTTT

d_call: TRBD1
v_call: TRBV2
clone_size: NA
j_call: TRBJ1-3
cdr3_aa: CASSVDRGIGNTIYF
cdr3_nt: TGTGCCAGCAGTGTGGACAGGGGGATCGGAAACACCATATATTTT

d_call: NA
v_call: TRBV30
clone_size: NA
j_call: TRBJ2-3
cdr3_aa: CAWSGVRATDTQYF
cdr3_nt: TGTGCCTGGAGTGGAGTGAGGGCAACAGATACGCAGTATTTT

d_call: NA
v_call: TRBV28
clone_size: once
j_call: TRBJ1-2
cdr3_aa: CAILETPNYGYTF
cdr3_nt: TGTGCCATCCTGGAGACTCCTAACTATGGCTACACCTTC

d_call: TRBD1
v_call: TRBV6-5
clone_size: NA
j_call: TRBJ2-1
cdr3_aa: CASSKEGQRNDEQFF
cdr3_nt: TGTGCCAGCAGTAAAGAGGGACAGAGGAACGATGAGCAGTTCTTC

d_call: NA
v_call: TRBV20-1
clone_size: NA
j_call: TRBJ1-2
cdr3_aa: CSARDGQGYTF
cdr3_nt: TGCAGTGCTAGAGATGGGCAGGGCTACACCTTC

d_call: NA
v_call: TRBV4-2
clone_size: NA
j_call: TRBJ1-5
cdr3_aa: CASSQGNSGNQPQHF
cdr3_nt: TGTGCCAGCAGCCAAGGCAATAGCGGCAATCAGCCCCAGCATTTT

d_call: TRBD1
v_call: TRBV7-3
clone_size: NA
j_call: TRBJ1-1
cdr3_aa: CASSADRGHEAFF
cdr3_nt: TGTGCCAGCAGCGCGGACAGGGGACATGAAGCTTTCTTT

d_call: TRBD2
v_call: TRBV6-4
clone_size: few
j_call: TRBJ2-3
cdr3_aa: CASSDWTSRSSTDTQYF
cdr3_nt: TGTGCCAGCAGTGACTGGACTAGCCGATCTAGCACAGATACGCAGTATTTT

d_call: TRBD1
v_call: TRBV19
clone_size: NA
j_call: TRBJ2-5
cdr3_aa: CASSSMVSDRGLETQYF
cdr3_nt: TGTGCCAGTAGTAGTATGGTTTCCGACAGGGGCCTAGAGACCCAGTACTTC

d_call: TRBD1
v_call: TRBV19
clone_size: NA
j_call: TRBJ2-7
cdr3_aa: CASSTRDRNYEQYF
cdr3_nt: TGTGCCAGTAGTACCAGGGACAGAAACTACGAGCAGTACTTC

d_call: NA
v_call: TRBV30
clone_size: once
j_call: TRBJ1-1
cdr3_aa: CAWLNTEAFF
cdr3_nt: TGTGCCTGGCTTAACACTGAAGCTTTCTTT

d_call: TRBD1
v_call: TRBV5-1
clone_size: once
j_call: TRBJ1-2
cdr3_aa: CASSLEVTGSYGYTF
cdr3_nt: TGCGCCAGCAGCTTGGAGGTGACAGGGAGCTATGGCTACACCTTC

d_call: NA
v_call: TRBV7-9
clone_size: NA
j_call: TRBJ2-7
cdr3_aa: CASPKGQGKNEQYF
cdr3_nt: TGTGCCAGCCCCAAGGGGCAGGGGAAAAACGAGCAGTACTTC

d_call: TRBD1
v_call: TRBV29-1
clone_size: NA
j_call: TRBJ2-1
cdr3_aa: CSVDTTGVGENEQFF
cdr3_nt: TGCAGCGTCGACACGACAGGGGTCGGTGAGAATGAGCAGTTCTTC

d_call: NA
v_call: TRBV2
clone_size: NA
j_call: TRBJ2-1
cdr3_aa: CASSPVGRGTYNEQFF
cdr3_nt: TGTGCCAGCAGCCCCGTCGGGCGGGGAACCTACAATGAGCAGTTCTTC

d_call: TRBD1
v_call: TRBV7-3
clone_size: once
j_call: TRBJ2-6
cdr3_aa: CASSPRTGGGSGANVLTF
cdr3_nt: TGTGCCAGCAGCCCCAGGACAGGGGGTGGCTCTGGGGCCAACGTCCTGACTTTC

d_call: NA
v_call: TRBV6-1
clone_size: few
j_call: TRBJ1-4
cdr3_aa: CASSEDGGASEKLFF
cdr3_nt: TGTGCCAGCAGTGAAGATGGCGGCGCAAGTGAAAAACTGTTTTTT

d_call: TRBD2
v_call: TRBV6-4
clone_size: NA
j_call: TRBJ2-1
cdr3_aa: CASSDSAGTGGTIEQFF
cdr3_nt: TGTGCCAGCAGTGACTCCGCAGGTACGGGAGGAACGATTGAGCAGTTCTTC

d_call: TRBD1
v_call: TRBV6-5
clone_size: NA
j_call: TRBJ1-1
cdr3_aa: CASRARDREKLEAFF
cdr3_nt: TGTGCCAGCAGAGCTAGGGACAGGGAAAAGTTGGAAGCTTTCTTT

d_call: TRBD2
v_call: TRBV6-5
clone_size: NA
j_call: TRBJ2-7
cdr3_aa: CASKIAGPSSYEQYF
cdr3_nt: TGTGCCAGCAAAATAGCGGGACCGTCCTCCTACGAGCAGTACTTC

d_call: TRBD2
v_call: TRBV19
clone_size: NA
j_call: TRBJ2-7
cdr3_aa: CASSILSSGKDSYEQYF
cdr3_nt: TGTGCCAGTAGTATATTGTCTAGCGGGAAAGACTCCTACGAGCAGTACTTC

d_call: TRBD2
v_call: TRBV7-2
clone_size: NA
j_call: TRBJ2-7
cdr3_aa: CASSYRGEGSYEQYF
cdr3_nt: TGTGCCAGCAGCTACCGAGGGGAGGGATCCTACGAGCAGTACTTC

d_call: TRBD1
v_call: TRBV27
clone_size: NA
j_call: TRBJ1-2
cdr3_aa: CASSLGTAVNYGYTF
cdr3_nt: TGTGCCAGCAGCCTAGGGACAGCCGTTAACTATGGCTACACCTTC

d_call: TRBD1
v_call: TRBV9
clone_size: NA
j_call: TRBJ2-7
cdr3_aa: CASSVRDRFYEQYF
cdr3_nt: TGTGCCAGCAGCGTAAGGGACAGATTCTACGAGCAGTACTTC

d_call: TRBD1
v_call: TRBV12-5
clone_size: NA
j_call: TRBJ1-2
cdr3_aa: CASGLVVARDRGHKYGYTF
cdr3_nt: TGTGCTAGTGGTTTGGTGGTCGCCCGGGACAGGGGGCACAAATATGGCTACACCTTC

d_call: NA
v_call: TRBV27
clone_size: NA
j_call: TRBJ2-7
cdr3_aa: CASSFGQTSAPYF
cdr3_nt: TGTGCCAGCAGTTTCGGACAGACTTCAGCGCCGTACTTC

d_call: NA
v_call: TRBV30
clone_size: NA
j_call: TRBJ1-4
cdr3_aa: CAWSTRWFDEKLFF
cdr3_nt: TGTGCCTGGAGTACCCGGTGGTTTGATGAAAAACTGTTTTTT